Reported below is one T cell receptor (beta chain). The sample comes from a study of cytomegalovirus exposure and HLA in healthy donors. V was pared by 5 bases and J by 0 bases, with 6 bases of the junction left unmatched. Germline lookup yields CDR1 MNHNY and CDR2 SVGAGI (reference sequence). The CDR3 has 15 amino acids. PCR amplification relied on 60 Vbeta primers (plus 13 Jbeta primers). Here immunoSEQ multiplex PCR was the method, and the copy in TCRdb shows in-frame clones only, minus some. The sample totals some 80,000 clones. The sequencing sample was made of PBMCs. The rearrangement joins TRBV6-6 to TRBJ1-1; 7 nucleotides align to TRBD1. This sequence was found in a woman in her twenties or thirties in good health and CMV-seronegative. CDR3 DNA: TGTGCCAGCAGTCGGGACAGCTCGGTGAACACTGAAGCTTTCTTT. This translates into CASSRDSSVNTEAFF.